These 6 T cell receptor beta chains were sequenced from one sample in a study of OX40 agonist ivuxolimab in advanced cancers. Sequencing was performed with immunoSEQ multiplex PCR; in TCRdb, only in-frame clones are kept and a portion is missing. The sample carries fewer than 90,000 clones, 89% recorded once. The sequencing used CD4+ or CD8+ T cells sorted from blood, collected in a trial of the OX40 agonist ivuxolimab. The receptors stem from an adult with an advanced solid tumor such as melanoma, head and neck, liver or kidney cancer.

The chain combines TRBV6-1 with TRBJ2-1; maybe TRBD2 (6 bases). In germline, CDR1 is MNHNS, CDR2 SASEGT. The CDR3 contains 14 residues. Trimming pared 1 base from V and 6 bases from J, leaving 10 bases between. The CDR3 is CASSEGGGSNEQFF. For the CDR3, the DNA is TGTGCCAGCAGTGAAGGTGGAGGGAGCAATGAGCAGTTCTTC.

Regarding this clone: At one boundary the junction diverges from the germline segment, which might be a read error. Within the sample, other DNA sequences also encode this same CDR3. This chain connects TRBV7-2 to TRBJ2-7, with 8 positions matching TRBD2. This CDR3 is 14 amino acids long. The germline V gene encodes CDR1 SGHTA and CDR2 FQGNSA. CDR3 bases: TGTGCCAGTAGCTCGGGACTAGAACCCAACGAGCAGTACTTC. It yields the protein CASSSGLEPNEQYF.

The chain carries TRBV7-2 and TRBJ1-3; D call uncertain. Between the trimmed V and J ends, which lost 4 bases and 1 base, there was a span of 5 bases. CDR3 length equals 13 residues. Germline lookup yields CDR1 SGHTA and CDR2 FQGNSA. CDR3 sequence: CASSSASGNTIYF. The CDR3 DNA follows: TGTGCCAGCAGCTCGGCATCTGGAAACACCATATATTTT.

The chain links TRBV12-5 to TRBJ1-2; 9 bases match TRBD1. V gave up 6 bases and J gave up 7 bases; unmatched junction bases: 9. This CDR3 is 14 amino acids long. Germline V gene sequence: CDR1 LGHNT, CDR2 FRNRAP. CDR3 loop: CASGSTGGISGYTF. The CDR3 DNA sequence: TGTGCTAGTGGCTCGACAGGGGGGATTTCTGGCTACACCTTC.

The chain combines TRBV30 with TRBJ2-3; D ambiguous. Germline-derived CDR1 and CDR2 are GTSNPN and SVGIG (reference sequence). The length of the CDR3 is 14 residues. Trimming took 2 bases from V and 0 from J, leaving 9 bases between them. CDR3 DNA: TGTGCCTGGAGTATGGGATTCAGCACAGATACGCAGTATTTT. Protein sequence: CAWSMGFSTDTQYF. Filled out from reference TRBV30 and TRBJ2-3, the complete variable domain reads SQTIHQWPATLVQPVGSPLSLECTVEGTSNPNLYWYRQAAGRGLQLLFYSVGIGQISSEVPQNLSASRPQDRQFILSSKKLLLSDSGFYLCAWSMGFSTDTQYFGPGTRLTVL.

The genes are TRBV12-5 and TRBJ1-5, with D maybe TRBD1 (6 bases). V was cut by 0 bases and J by 7 bases, with 16 bases left in between. Germline CDR1 is LGHNT and CDR2 is FRNRAP. The CDR3 runs to 16 residues. In nucleotides, the CDR3 is TGTGCTAGTGGTTTGGTACGTATCGGGGGGCAACAGCCCCAGCATTTT. This gives the protein CASGLVRIGGQQPQHF.